One and the same sample provided the 23 T cell receptor beta chains below, sequenced in a study of blood T cell repertoires in COVID-19. The method was immunoSEQ multiplex PCR; TCRdb's version includes in-frame clones alone and lacks a portion of them. The sample lists about 130,000 clones, about 78% occurring once. Specimen: peripheral blood. The source of these receptors is a man aged 55 to 70 who had recovered from COVID-19.

This chain joins TRBV6-2 or TRBV6-3 and TRBJ2-5; possibly TRBD2 for D (6 bases). Trimming cost V 6 bases and J 6 bases, with 11 bases left between them. This CDR3 spans 12 amino acids. The germline V gene has CDR1 MNHEY and CDR2 SVGEGT. The chain's CDR3 is CASRYGGKTQYF. CDR3 nucleotide sequence: TGTGCCAGCAGGTACGGAGGGAAGACCCAGTACTTC.

The genes are TRBV28 and TRBJ2-6; D perhaps matches TRBD2 (7 bases). Germline V gene lookup returns CDR1 MDHEN and CDR2 SYDVKM. CDR3 length equals 16 residues. V was trimmed by 4 bases and J by 2 bases, leaving 12 bases between them. The CDR3 nucleotides are TGTGCCAGCAGTTCCGGGGAGGGGGCTGGGGCCAACGTCCTGACTTTC. As protein: CASSSGEGAGANVLTF.

The chain employs TRBV3-1 (or the pseudogene TRBV3-2) and TRBJ2-7; a possible D gene is TRBD2 (6 bases). CDR1 is LGHDT and CDR2 is YNNKEL in the germline V gene (reference sequence). CDR3 length: 14 amino acids. The V gene lost 4 bases and the J gene lost 3 bases, with 13 bases spanning the gap. The CDR3 DNA reads as TGTGCCAGCAGCCCTCCGGGACTTAACTACGAGCAGTACTTC. It is translated as CASSPPGLNYEQYF.

The gene calls are TRBV6-5 and TRBJ2-1; 9 bases map to TRBD1. The CDR3 contains 13 residues. V trimming: 5 bases; J trimming: 5 bases; junction bases outside the gene matches: 1. The germline CDR1 and CDR2 sequences are MNHEY and SVGAGI. The CDR3 bases are TGTGCCAGCAGTCGGACAGGGGACAATGAGCAGTTCTTC. Its translation is CASSRTGDNEQFF.

J is TRBJ2-3 and V is TRBV28; no clear D gene. Trimming took 10 bases from V and 0 from J, leaving 8 bases between them. CDR3 size: 12 residues. Germline values: CDR1 MDHEN, CDR2 SYDVKM. The CDR3, as DNA: TGTGCCACCGAGGATAGCACAGATACGCAGTATTTT. Its translation is CATEDSTDTQYF.

V and J are TRBV20-1 and TRBJ2-7; 7 bases agree with TRBD1. Germline V gene sequence: CDR1 DFQATT, CDR2 SNEGSKA (reference sequence). V shed 6 bases, J shed 4 bases, and the junction held 3 bases outside the gene matches. CDR3 length equals 11 residues. The CDR3 region is CSALQGYEQYF. The CDR3 DNA reads as TGCAGTGCGCTACAGGGGTACGAGCAGTACTTC.

The gene calls are TRBV6-2 or TRBV6-3 and TRBJ2-2; 9 bases align to TRBD2. V was pared by 5 bases and J by 3 bases, with 4 bases of the junction left unmatched. Germline V gene sequence: CDR1 MNHEY, CDR2 SVGEGT. This CDR3 spans 15 amino acids. CDR3 sequence: CASSLKRGDTGELFF. The CDR3 DNA sequence: TGTGCCAGCAGTCTCAAGCGGGGGGACACCGGGGAGCTGTTTTTT.

This chain links TRBV9 with TRBJ2-7; 9 positions match TRBD2. Germline CDR1 reads SGDLS; CDR2 reads YYNGEE. Germline trimming cut 0 bases from V and 7 bases from J; bases unmatched to any gene: 8. This CDR3 contains 15 residues. The CDR3 reads CASSVEASGVGEQYF. The CDR3 nucleotides read TGTGCCAGCAGCGTAGAAGCTAGCGGGGTGGGGGAGCAGTACTTC. The full variable domain, in which reference TRBV9 and TRBJ2-7 provide the parts outside the CDR3, is DSGVTQTPKHLITATGQRVTLRCSPRSGDLSVYWYQQSLDQGLQFLIQYYNGEERAKGNILERFSAQQFPDLHSELNLSSLELGDSALYFCASSVEASGVGEQYFGPGTRLTVT.

This chain links TRBV10-3 with TRBJ2-2; 9 positions agree with TRBD2. Germline V gene lookup returns CDR1 ENHRY and CDR2 SYGVKD. The CDR3 contains 16 residues. J lost 6 bases, V lost 0 bases, and 5 bases had no gene match. The CDR3 loop reads CAISESPSGKAGELFF. The DNA of the CDR3 is TGTGCCATCAGTGAGTCGCCTAGCGGGAAGGCCGGGGAGCTGTTTTTT.

This rearrangement joins TRBV5-3 to TRBJ1-2, with D unresolved. TRBV5-3 is designated an ORF whose function remains uncertain. The CDR3 sequence is 15 residues long. Trimming cost V 6 bases and J 4 bases, with 19 bases left between them. The CDR3 here is CARKSRRERSYGYTF. CDR3 nucleotide sequence: TGTGCCAGAAAGTCCCGCCGGGAACGATCCTATGGCTACACCTTC.

This chain connects TRBV7-9 to TRBJ1-4; TRBD1 aligns across 9 bases. Germline V gene data show CDR1 as SEHNR and CDR2 as FQNEAQ (reference sequence). The CDR3 is 14 residues long. The V and J ends lost 5 bases and 10 bases, in that order; junction bases with no gene match: 8. The CDR3 region has the DNA TGTGCCAGCAGCCGGGGACAGGGTACGGGAAAACTGTTTTTT. This translates into CASSRGQGTGKLFF.

V usage is TRBV3-1 (or the pseudogene TRBV3-2) and J usage is TRBJ2-1, with TRBD1 matching 9 bases. V gave up 4 bases and J gave up 7 bases; unmatched junction bases: 8. The CDR3 loop spans 15 amino acids. The germline V gene has CDR1 LGHDT and CDR2 YNNKEL (reference sequence). The CDR3 DNA follows: TGTGCCAGCAGCCGTACAGGGGGCCCTTGGAATGAGCAGTTCTTC. This encodes CASSRTGGPWNEQFF.

The V and J genes are TRBV7-2 and TRBJ2-1, with D perhaps TRBD2 (6 bases). The V gene lost 4 bases and the J gene lost 10 bases, with 14 bases spanning the gap. Germline V lookup: CDR1 SGHTA, CDR2 FQGNSA. The CDR3 spans 13 residues. DNA for the CDR3: TGTGCCAGCAGCTCGATCTGGGGGGAGGAGCAGTTCTTC. Its translation: CASSSIWGEEQFF. Complete variable domain (other parts from reference TRBV7-2 and TRBJ2-1): GAGVSQSPSNKVTEKGKDVELRCDPISGHTALYWYRQSLGQGLEFLIYFQGNSAPDKSGLPSDRFSAERTGGSVSTLTIQRTQQEDSAVYLCASSSIWGEEQFFGPGTRLTVL.

The J gene is TRBJ2-2, the V gene TRBV7-9; a weak D match, TRBD1 (6 bases). The length of the CDR3 is 15 residues. Germline CDR1 and CDR2: SEHNR and FQNEAQ (reference sequence). Trimming cost V 2 bases and J 6 bases, with 13 bases left between them. DNA for the CDR3: TGTGCCAGCAGCTTACAACAGGGTAACGCCGGGGAGCTGTTTTTT. Translation gives CASSLQQGNAGELFF.

The chain is built from TRBV12-3 or TRBV12-4 and TRBJ1-5; D unclear. The CDR3 is made up of 12 amino acids. The V end was cut by 4 bases, the J end by 9 bases, with 10 bases between. CDR3 amino acids: CASSSGGWPQHF. The CDR3 DNA is TGTGCCAGCAGTTCTGGAGGGTGGCCCCAGCATTTT.

This rearrangement joins TRBV5-1 to TRBJ2-5; TRBD1 agrees at 9 bases. J lost 5 bases, V lost 4 bases, and 6 bases had no gene match. From germline, CDR1 is SGHRS and CDR2 YFSETQ. This CDR3 has 14 amino acids. Here the CDR3 reads CASSPTGGSETQYF. CDR3 nucleotides: TGCGCCAGCAGCCCTACAGGGGGCAGTGAGACCCAGTACTTC.

V gene TRBV6-2 or TRBV6-3 combines with J gene TRBJ1-2; D unclear. CDR1 and CDR2 (germline): MNHEY, SVGEGT. V dropped 4 bases and J dropped 2 bases, with 11 bases sitting between them. The CDR3 is 14 amino acids. Written as DNA, the CDR3 is TGTGCCAGCAGTTGGGAGACTAAGAACTATGGCTACACCTTC. This gives the protein CASSWETKNYGYTF.

This clone was counted a single time. The chain couples TRBV5-1 to TRBJ2-1; D is perhaps TRBD2 (6 bases). The V gene's germline CDR1 is SGHRS and CDR2 YFSETQ. This CDR3 spans 14 amino acids. The V gene lost 7 bases and the J gene lost 8 bases, with 19 bases spanning the gap. The CDR3 here is CASSLGRRDDEQFF. CDR3 coding DNA: TGCGCCAGCTCCTTAGGGAGGCGGGACGATGAGCAGTTCTTC. The full variable domain, completed using reference TRBV5-1 and TRBJ2-1, is KAGVTQTPRYLIKTRGQQVTLSCSPISGHRSVSWYQQTPGQGLQFLFEYFSETQRNKGNFPGRFSGRQFSNSRSEMNVSTLELGDSALYLCASSLGRRDDEQFFGPGTRLTVL.

This clone was counted once. The chain recombines TRBV18 with TRBJ2-7, with 12 bases lining up with TRBD2. This CDR3 has 15 amino acids. Germline loops: CDR1 KGHSH, CDR2 LQKENI. V gave up 3 bases and J gave up 6 bases; unmatched junction bases: 6. CDR3 region: CASSPPGLAGTEQYF. The DNA for the CDR3 is TGTGCCAGCTCACCCCCGGGACTAGCGGGTACCGAGCAGTACTTC.

The genes are TRBV19 and TRBJ1-6; 8 nucleotides match TRBD1. The CDR3 is made up of 17 amino acids. Germline V gene lookup returns CDR1 LNHDA and CDR2 SQIVND (reference sequence). V was pared by 6 bases and J by 0 bases, with 7 bases of the junction left unmatched. The CDR3, as DNA: TGTGCCAGTAGCCACGGACAGGGCAGCTCCTATAATTCACCCCTCCACTTT. Translating gives CASSHGQGSSYNSPLHF.

The rearrangement links TRBV25-1 to TRBJ2-2; D is unclear. The CDR3 is made up of 15 amino acids. The V and J ends lost 4 bases and 3 bases respectively, with 12 bases between them. The germline CDR1 and CDR2 sequences are MGHDK and SYGVNS. The DNA of the CDR3 is TGTGCCAGCAGTGTGGGCGCATCGGACACCGGGGAGCTGTTTTTT. Translation: CASSVGASDTGELFF.

This sequence joins TRBV28 and TRBJ2-7; D might be TRBD1 (6 bases). This CDR3 contains 15 residues. Trimming shortened V by 5 bases and J by 2 bases, and 16 bases separated the two germline ends. From germline, CDR1 is MDHEN and CDR2 SYDVKM. In DNA form, the CDR3 reads TGTGCCAGCAGTGGGCAGGGGATCACTACCTACGAGCAGTACTTC. Amino acids: CASSGQGITTYEQYF.

The V and J genes are TRBV7-9 and TRBJ1-2; 7 nucleotides agree with TRBD1. This CDR3 has 14 residues. V was pared by 6 bases and J by 6 bases, with 10 bases of the junction left unmatched. Per germline, CDR1 SEHNR and CDR2 FQNEAQ (reference sequence). The CDR3 DNA reads TGTGCCAGCAGTTTCCCCCGGGACAGAGATGGCTACACCTTC. Protein sequence: CASSFPRDRDGYTF.